What follows describes a single T cell receptor (beta chain). The data derive from a study of blood T cell repertoires in COVID-19. Trimming removed 5 bases at V and 5 bases at J, with 12 bases between. Germline CDR1 and CDR2: WSHSY and SAAADI. The CDR3 sequence is 13 residues long. How the authors handled the data: Nucleated cell number was recorded as an estimate derived from reference gene primer amplification. This table comes from immunoSEQ multiplex PCR, and its TCRdb copy is limited to in-frame clones, with some not included. The V and J calls and clone size come from that table; D and trimming were worked out from the DNA. Of more than 100,000 clones listed, about two thirds are singletons.

The TCR comes from a human donor with acute or convalescent COVID-19. The donor label of this sample is uncertain. Sequenced material: peripheral blood. J is TRBJ2-5 and V is TRBV10-2; D is ambiguous. This CDR3 reads CASSSLDGETQYF. The CDR3 DNA follows: TGCGCCAGCAGTTCCCTAGATGGTGAGACCCAGTACTTC.